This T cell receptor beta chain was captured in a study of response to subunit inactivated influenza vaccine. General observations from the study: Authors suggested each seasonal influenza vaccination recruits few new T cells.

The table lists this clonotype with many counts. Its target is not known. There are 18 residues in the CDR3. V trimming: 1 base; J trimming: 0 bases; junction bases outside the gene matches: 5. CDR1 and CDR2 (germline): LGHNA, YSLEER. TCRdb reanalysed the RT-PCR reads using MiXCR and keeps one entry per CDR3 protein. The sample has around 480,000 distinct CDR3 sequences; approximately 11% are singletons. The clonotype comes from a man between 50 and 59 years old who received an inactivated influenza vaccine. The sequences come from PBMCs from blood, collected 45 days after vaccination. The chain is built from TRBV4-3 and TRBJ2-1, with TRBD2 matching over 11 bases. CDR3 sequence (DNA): TGCGCCAGCAGCCAAGGACTAGCGGGGCAGAGCTCCTACAATGAGCAGTTCTTC. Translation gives CASSQGLAGQSSYNEQFF.